This T cell receptor beta chain derives from a study of blood T cell repertoires in COVID-19. Source study methods: Scientists estimated how many nucleated cells there were by amplifying reference gene primers. Measured with immunoSEQ multiplex PCR; TCRdb has only the in-frame clones, and not every one. The V and J calls and the clone size are those of that table, but D and trimming were determined from the DNA. The profile covers approximately 160,000 clones, with around 84% appearing a single time and approximately 7% taken by the ten largest. This CDR3 is built from 12 residues. The germline V gene has CDR1 SGHTA and CDR2 FQGTGA. Trimming shortened V by 6 bases and J by 3 bases, and 8 bases separated the two germline ends.

Sequencing used peripheral blood. This chain uses TRBV7-3 with TRBJ1-1, with a weak D call TRBD1 (6 bases). The clonotype was recovered from a man between 45 and 60 years old with active or convalescent COVID-19. The CDR3 loop reads CASSKGDTEAFF. In nucleotides, the CDR3 is TGTGCCAGCAGTAAGGGGGACACTGAAGCTTTCTTT.